This TCR beta chain was identified during a study of T cell responses to AZD1222 COVID-19 vaccine. With regard to this clone: What it binds is unknown.

Whole-study findings and limits: Mostly white British, mostly female donors; authors suggested clonal diversity may be underestimated.

From germline, CDR1 is LGHDT and CDR2 YNNKEL (reference sequence). With V trimmed by 5 bases and J by 7 bases, 7 bases remained unmatched. The CDR3 has 14 residues. Some clones are missing from TCRdb's copy, which holds only in-frame ones; the method was immunoSEQ multiplex PCR. This table has around 120,000 clones, roughly 90% appearing once. The receptor comes from an adult in good health. The source was peripheral blood, collected on day 0 of AZD1222 vaccination. The chain recombines TRBV3-1 (or the pseudogene TRBV3-2) with TRBJ2-4; 8 nucleotides match TRBD1. CDR3 region: CASSARQGRNIQYF. Here the CDR3 DNA reads TGTGCCAGCAGCGCCCGACAGGGGAGGAACATTCAGTACTTC.